What follows describes a single T cell receptor beta chain. What it binds is not known. This sample includes further DNA sequences coding for the same CDR3. J lost 6 bases, V lost 2 bases, and 4 bases had no gene match. Germline CDR1 is SGHRS and CDR2 is YFSETQ. The CDR3 runs to 14 residues. Sequencing was performed with immunoSEQ multiplex PCR; in TCRdb, only in-frame clones are kept and a portion is missing. There are about 2 million clones in the sample; over 85% occur only once, and roughly 0.13% lies in the top ten. This entry is derived from a study of shared clonotypes between healthy human individuals. General study points: When naive CD4 clonotypes were compared across a handful of donors, about 4.8% were shared. Although depth was large, rarefaction showed that sequencing of the sorted subsets was incomplete.

A CD45RA+ naive subset and a CD45RA-negative memory subset were split from CD4+ cells. The chain employs TRBV5-1 and TRBJ2-7; 11 positions match TRBD2. The clonotype comes from a man in his late teens or twenties in good health. Input material: naive CD4+ T cells sorted from blood. The sample's subset: CD45RA+ positively selected. The CDR3 DNA sequence: TGCGCCAGCAGCTTAAGTCTAGCGGGAGGCGAGCAGTACTTC. It encodes CASSLSLAGGEQYF.